This T cell receptor beta chain originates from a study of molecular identifiers for immune sequencing clone quantification. This CDR3 is built from 11 residues. CDR1 SQVTM and CDR2 ANQGSEA come from the germline V gene. Trimming removed 1 base from V and 7 bases from J, with 7 bases in between. This clonotype was found many times. The antigen is undetermined. Previously described methods and listed TCR primers were employed for the bulk TCR libraries. Each CDR3 protein is one row after TCRdb ran MiXCR on the PCR reads. Of about 640,000 distinct CDR3 sequences in the sample, 20% were seen once. Findings of the study overall: Spiked Jurkat TCR RNA from one cell was reportedly detectable among around 1 million naive cells.

When naive CD8 T cells were sorted, they were gated as CD8+CD4-CCR7+CD45RA+. The sample taken for sequencing was naive CD8+ T cells from blood, with Jurkat cell RNA spiked in. Subset described: FACS-sorted CD8+CD4-CCR7+CD45RA+ naive T cells. The receptor's source is a human donor in good health. Some libraries in this study had Jurkat cell RNA spiked in. J is TRBJ1-1 and V is TRBV29-1; no clear D gene. This chain's CDR3 is CSVEVPGEAFF. CDR3 bases: TGCAGCGTTGAAGTCCCGGGTGAAGCTTTCTTT.